This T cell receptor (beta chain) derives from a study of human T cells and chemical hapten exposure. Study-wide context: Variation in per-sample TCR yields came mainly from small pooled library volume differences. General study results and limits: There was no change with DPC sensitization in TCRs above 1 in 1000 frequency.

Library construction involved attaching unique molecular identifiers to individual cDNA molecules, which allowed quantitative, reproducible TCR counting. Each CDR3 protein is one row after TCRdb ran MiXCR on the RACE reads. The sample contains some 81,000 distinct CDR3 sequences, around 9.3% of which appear only once. Ten or more counts support this clonotype. Its antigen is currently unknown. The CDR3 runs to 17 residues. V was clipped by 6 bases and J by 2 bases, with 19 bases between them. CDR1 is MNHEY and CDR2 is SMNVEV in the germline V gene (reference sequence). Time point noted: healthy volunteer bleed at 6 weeks. Someone pulled total RNA out of unfractionated whole blood.

The source is a female donor in good health. Some clones in this sample may be carry-over from other donors' samples. Sequenced: whole blood. J is TRBJ2-2 and V is TRBV27; no clear D gene. The CDR3 region has the DNA TGTGCCAGCAGCCTCGTCCTGACTCCCGTCAACACCGGGGAGCTGTTTTTT. Translated, it gives CASSLVLTPVNTGELFF.